This TCR beta chain was sequenced in a study of CD8 T cells in Susac syndrome. Study conclusions and caveats: As acknowledged by the study, its TCR sequencing and HLA analysis included a relatively small number of individuals.

This clonotype was observed a single time. Antigen specificity is unknown. cDNA came from about 0.51 to 1 ug RNA primed by random hexamers. A multiplex approach, immunoSEQ multiplex PCR, amplified TCR beta CDR3 across 54 Vbeta and 13 Jbeta. TCRdb re-derived calls from the immunoSEQ multiplex PCR reads in MiXCR, one entry per CDR3 protein. The sample has approximately 76,000 distinct CDR3 sequences, 85% to 95% seen once; the top ten hold under 0.5%. This CDR3 is 15 amino acids long. From germline, CDR1 is SGDLS and CDR2 YYNGEE. Trimming at V came to 0 bases and at J to 4 bases, leaving 6 bases not matched to a gene.

Sequencing was carried out using CD8+ T cells from PBMCs. The TCR sequence derives from a human donor with multiple sclerosis. This chain connects TRBV9 to TRBJ2-7; 8 bases agree with TRBD1. CDR3: CASSVGQGARYEQYF. The CDR3 nucleotides are TGTGCCAGCAGCGTAGGCCAGGGGGCGCGTTACGAGCAGTACTTC. The full variable domain, its missing parts supplied by reference TRBV9 and TRBJ2-7, is DSGVTQTPKHLITATGQRVTLRCSPRSGDLSVYWYQQSLDQGLQFLIQYYNGEERAKGNILERFSAQQFPDLHSELNLSSLELGDSALYFCASSVGQGARYEQYFGPGTRLTVT.